These 25 T cell receptor beta chains originate from one sample sequenced in a study of blood T cell repertoires in COVID-19. Method: immunoSEQ multiplex PCR; TCRdb's copy keeps in-frame clones and lacks some. This sample yields some 130,000 clones, of which approximately 90% are seen a single time; approximately 4.5% belongs to the top ten. Sequencing was performed on peripheral blood. The receptor source for this set is a man aged 60 to 75 with COVID-19, enrolled during active disease.

The chain recombines TRBV6-5 with TRBJ1-1; the D is unclear. The V gene's germline CDR1 is MNHEY and CDR2 SVGAGI. This CDR3 contains 14 residues. The germline V and J ends were trimmed by 7 bases and 1 base, with 13 bases remaining between them. The CDR3 sequence: CASKDYTENTEAFF. CDR3 bases: TGTGCCAGCAAGGACTATACAGAGAACACTGAAGCTTTCTTT.

A single count supports this clone. V and J are TRBV18 and TRBJ2-7; TRBD1 is a possible D gene (5 bases). This CDR3 is 14 amino acids long. V lost 3 bases to trimming and J lost 2 bases, with 11 bases between them. In germline, CDR1 is KGHSH, CDR2 LQKENI. The CDR3 DNA follows: TGTGCCAGCTCACCCTCAGGACAAACCTACGAGCAGTACTTC. Translating gives CASSPSGQTYEQYF.

About this clone itself: This sample also contains other DNA sequences that code for the same CDR3. This sequence joins TRBV6-5 and TRBJ1-4; D remains unclear. This CDR3 is built from 13 residues. Trimming removed 0 bases from V and 8 bases from J, with 7 bases in between. Germline CDR1 reads MNHEY; CDR2 reads SVGAGI. Here the CDR3 DNA reads TGTGCCAGCAGTTACTCGTACTACGAAAAACTGTTTTTT. This codes for CASSYSYYEKLFF.

This clone showed up just a few times. The V and J genes are TRBV28 and TRBJ2-5; 7 positions agree with TRBD2. J was trimmed by 4 bases and V by 2 bases; bases with no gene match: 10. CDR1 and CDR2 from the germline V gene are MDHEN and SYDVKM. This CDR3 spans 16 amino acids. The CDR3 coding sequence is TGTGCCAGCAGTTTACAGAATTCAGGGAGGGGAGAGACCCAGTACTTC. Amino acids: CASSLQNSGRGETQYF.

This chain joins TRBV9 and TRBJ1-2; tentative D call: TRBD1 (6 bases). The length of the CDR3 is 14 residues. The V and J ends lost 4 bases and 4 bases respectively, with 14 bases between them. The germline V gene encodes CDR1 SGDLS and CDR2 YYNGEE. For the CDR3, the DNA is TGTGCCAGCAGCCCCCAGGGGCAGATCTATGGCTACACCTTC. Protein sequence: CASSPQGQIYGYTF.

The CDR3 DNA follows: TGTGCCAGCAGCCAAGATTCTGGGGAGGACTATGGCTACACCTTC. It codes for CASSQDSGEDYGYTF. The chain employs TRBV4-2 and TRBJ1-2; D unresolved. The germline V gene encodes CDR1 LGHNA and CDR2 YNFKEQ. This CDR3 spans 15 amino acids. The germline V and J ends were trimmed by 0 bases and 3 bases, with 11 bases remaining between them.

This chain connects TRBV5-1 to TRBJ1-1; maybe TRBD1 (6 bases). CDR1 is SGHRS and CDR2 is YFSETQ in the germline V gene. The CDR3 length is 14 residues. The V and J ends lost 4 bases and 1 base respectively, with 11 bases between them. The CDR3 DNA reads TGCGCCAGCAGCAAACAGGGCGGGAACACTGAAGCTTTCTTT. This encodes CASSKQGGNTEAFF.

This rearrangement joins TRBV7-3 to TRBJ2-2, with 8 bases that match TRBD1. Germline CDR1 reads SGHTA; CDR2 reads FQGTGA. This CDR3 comprises 16 residues. V dropped 0 bases and J dropped 5; count of bases not matched to a gene: 5. The CDR3 loop is CASSLTNQGATGELFF. The CDR3 bases are TGTGCCAGCAGCTTAACCAACCAGGGGGCGACCGGGGAGCTGTTTTTT.

The rearrangement uses TRBV9 and TRBJ1-3; D remains unclear. Germline CDR1 and CDR2: SGDLS and YYNGEE. This CDR3 region has 18 residues. Trimming left V 3 bases short and J 0 bases short, with 19 bases between. The CDR3 protein is CASSERAGRSTSGNTIYF. CDR3 DNA sequence: TGTGCCAGCAGCGAGAGGGCGGGCAGAAGTACCTCTGGAAACACCATATATTTT. Drawing the rest from reference TRBV9 and TRBJ1-3, the complete variable domain is DSGVTQTPKHLITATGQRVTLRCSPRSGDLSVYWYQQSLDQGLQFLIQYYNGEERAKGNILERFSAQQFPDLHSELNLSSLELGDSALYFCASSERAGRSTSGNTIYFGEGSWLTVV.

This chain joins TRBV20-1 and TRBJ2-2; D gene ambiguous. The CDR3 is 11 amino acids. Trimming left V 0 bases short and J 9 bases short, with 5 bases between. Germline assignment: CDR1 DFQATT and CDR2 SNEGSKA (reference sequence). The CDR3 DNA reads as TGCAGTGCTAGAGATCGGTGGGAGCTGTTTTTT. Translated, it gives CSARDRWELFF.

The chain is built from TRBV2 and TRBJ1-2, with a tentative D call TRBD1 (5 bases). Germline values: CDR1 SNHLY, CDR2 FYNNEI. Trimming pared 2 bases from V and 5 bases from J, leaving 15 bases between. This CDR3 has 15 residues. The CDR3: CASSEPRQTLYGYTF. CDR3 coding DNA: TGTGCCAGCAGTGAACCGCGACAGACTTTATATGGCTACACCTTC.

This rearrangement joins TRBV25-1 to TRBJ2-7, with D maybe TRBD1 (6 bases). The CDR3 is 13 residues long. V lost 6 bases and J 0 bases, leaving 9 bases between the germline ends. Germline CDR1 is MGHDK and CDR2 is SYGVNS. The DNA of the CDR3 is TGTGCCAGCAGCAAGGACAGCTCCTACGAGCAGTACTTC. It is translated as CASSKDSSYEQYF.

The chain uses TRBV5-1 and TRBJ1-3, with TRBD1 as a possible D gene (6 bases). The V and J ends lost 1 base and 14 bases respectively, with 19 bases between them. This CDR3 contains 14 residues. Germline CDR1 is SGHRS and CDR2 is YFSETQ. CDR3 nucleotides: TGCGCCAGCAGCTTGTCCTCCGGGACATCCGTAGTATATTTT. Translated, it gives CASSLSSGTSVVYF.

The rearrangement uses TRBV5-1 and TRBJ2-2; D remains unclear. Trimming shortened V by 0 bases and J by 6 bases, and 6 bases separated the two germline ends. The CDR3 is made up of 13 amino acids. Per germline, CDR1 SGHRS and CDR2 YFSETQ. The CDR3 DNA reads as TGCGCCAGCAGCTTGGACGGAGCCGGGGAGCTGTTTTTT. Translation gives CASSLDGAGELFF.

This clone has a handful of counts. This rearrangement joins TRBV28 to TRBJ2-3, with TRBD2 matching 15 bases. This CDR3 contains 19 residues. Per germline, CDR1 MDHEN and CDR2 SYDVKM. J lost 2 bases, V lost 5 bases, and 11 bases had no gene match. CDR3 in amino acids: CASSLGLAGGLRNTDTQYF. The CDR3 coding sequence is TGTGCCAGCAGTCTGGGACTAGCGGGGGGTCTAAGGAACACAGATACGCAGTATTTT.

A remark on this clone: The same CDR3 also results from other DNA sequences found in this sample. The chain couples TRBV4-1 to TRBJ1-1, with unresolved D. Trimming cost V 0 bases and J 1 base, with 6 bases left between them. Germline loops: CDR1 MGHRA, CDR2 YSYEKL. The CDR3 has 14 residues. The CDR3 reads CASSQDPGNTEAFF. As DNA, the CDR3 is TGCGCCAGCAGCCAAGATCCGGGGAACACTGAAGCTTTCTTT.

V is TRBV18 and J is TRBJ2-5, with 7 bases matching TRBD1. CDR1 KGHSH and CDR2 LQKENI come from the germline V gene. The CDR3 consists of 14 residues. V lost 5 bases to trimming and J lost 5 bases; unmatched junction nucleotides: 8. The CDR3 DNA reads as TGTGCCAGCTCATCAGGGACAGCCAGCGAGACCCAGTACTTC. Protein: CASSSGTASETQYF.

Worth noting for this clone: Other DNA sequences in the sample encode the same CDR3. The chain carries TRBV9 and TRBJ2-3; TRBD1 matches 7 bases. V shed 4 bases, J shed 1 base, and the junction held 3 bases outside the gene matches. The CDR3 is made up of 14 amino acids. Per germline, CDR1 SGDLS and CDR2 YYNGEE. CDR3 sequence (DNA): TGTGCCAGCAGCCAAACAGGGGGCACAGATACGCAGTATTTT. Residues: CASSQTGGTDTQYF.

The chain couples TRBV15 to TRBJ1-3, with D unresolved. This CDR3 spans 17 amino acids. CDR1 and CDR2 (germline): LNHNV, YYDKDF (reference sequence). V dropped 0 bases and J dropped 2 bases, with 14 bases sitting between them. The CDR3 DNA is TGTGCCACCAGCAGAGACCTCCGCCGGGGAACTGGAAACACCATATATTTT. It yields the protein CATSRDLRRGTGNTIYF.

V and J are TRBV4-3 and TRBJ1-1, with D unresolved. V was shortened by 2 bases and J by 6 bases, with 10 bases between the two germline ends. Germline loops: CDR1 LGHNA, CDR2 YSLEER. The CDR3 covers 13 residues. Here the CDR3 reads CASSQPPSPEAFF. CDR3 sequence (DNA): TGCGCCAGCAGCCAACCACCTAGCCCTGAAGCTTTCTTT.

The J gene is TRBJ2-7, the V gene TRBV7-2; D gene uncertain. The CDR3 spans 13 residues. Trimming shortened V by 2 bases and J by 2 bases, and 7 bases separated the two germline ends. Germline CDR1 reads SGHTA; CDR2 reads FQGNSA. CDR3 residues: CASSLSPTYEQYF. The CDR3 nucleotides read TGTGCCAGCAGCTTATCCCCTACCTACGAGCAGTACTTC.

The rearrangement joins TRBV7-9 to TRBJ2-5, with 9 bases aligning to TRBD2. The CDR3 totals 14 residues. Germline CDR1 reads SEHNR; CDR2 reads FQNEAQ (reference sequence). V was pared by 5 bases and J by 4 bases, with 5 bases of the junction left unmatched. The DNA for the CDR3 is TGTGCCAGCAGCCTGCGGGGGGGCGGAGAGACCCAGTACTTC. This encodes CASSLRGGGETQYF.

This sequence joins TRBV5-1 and TRBJ2-7; D ambiguous. The CDR3 has 14 residues. Trimming took 2 bases from V and 0 from J, leaving 9 bases between them. Germline V gene sequence: CDR1 SGHRS, CDR2 YFSETQ. CDR3 bases: TGCGCCAGCAGCTTTGGCCCCAGCTCCTACGAGCAGTACTTC. Protein: CASSFGPSSYEQYF.

J is TRBJ2-2 and V is TRBV28, with 10 bases aligning to TRBD2. Germline V gene sequence: CDR1 MDHEN, CDR2 SYDVKM. CDR3 size: 15 residues. The V gene end was trimmed by 10 bases and the J gene end by 1 base; junction bases not matched to a gene: 6. The DNA of the CDR3 is TGTGCCACCAGCGGGGGGGGCCAGAACACCGGGGAGCTGTTTTTT. It is translated as CATSGGGQNTGELFF.

This rearrangement joins TRBV20-1 to TRBJ1-5; the match to TRBD1 covers 10 bases. Germline V gene data show CDR1 as DFQATT and CDR2 as SNEGSKA (reference sequence). This CDR3 comprises 15 residues. With V trimmed by 3 bases and J by 6 bases, 8 bases remained unmatched. CDR3 sequence: CSASEGTGVGQPQHF. CDR3 sequence (DNA): TGCAGTGCTAGTGAAGGGACAGGGGTCGGTCAGCCCCAGCATTTT.